The text below deals with one T cell receptor (beta chain). Its target is unknown. Splitting of each subset's genomic DNA was done evenly across several immunoSEQ plates. Sorted-subset replicate PCRs used about 200 ng DNA, some 33,000 T cell genomes. Sequencing was performed with immunoSEQ multiplex PCR; in TCRdb, only in-frame clones are kept and a portion is missing. The sample gives 950,000 to 1,100,000 clones, approximately 80% of which show up once; 0.6% to 0.75% is in the top ten. The V gene's germline CDR1 is SGHTA and CDR2 FQGNSA. The V end was cut by 1 base, the J end by 3 bases, with 10 bases between. The CDR3 runs to 14 residues. These data are taken from a study of shared clonotypes between healthy human individuals. Study background: There were three CD4 naive, three CD4 memory, two CD8 naive and one CD8 memory plates per donor. Regarding the study as a whole: In general, naive subsets displayed greater estimated richness than memory subsets did.

The V call is TRBV7-2, the J call TRBJ2-7, with D unresolved. The specimen was memory CD4+ T cells from PBMCs. Subset indicated: CD45RA-negative fraction. The sequence was obtained from a man between 18 and 35 years old in good health. Some clones in this sample may be carry-over from other donors' samples. The CDR3: CASSLVQANYEQYF. CDR3 nucleotides: TGTGCCAGCAGCTTAGTGCAGGCGAACTACGAGCAGTACTTC.